This T cell receptor beta chain was observed in a study of CD8 T cells in ankylosing spondylitis. V was trimmed by 6 bases and J by 0 bases, leaving 13 bases between them. This CDR3 region has 15 residues. Per the germline V gene, CDR1 is SGHDT and CDR2 is YYEEEE. The study, taken as a whole, reports: In peripheral blood, disease-linked CD8+ clones occurred at relatively low frequencies. A TCR beta motif of about 8 highly homologous variants seemed to mark ankylosing spondylitis blood. Disease-associated clones were reportedly significantly overrepresented in matched ankylosing spondylitis synovial fluid.

Generation of TCR beta libraries employed quantitative 5'-RACE incorporating molecular barcodes. TCRdb reanalysed the 5' RACE reads using MiXCR and keeps one entry per CDR3 protein. The data contain approximately 520,000 distinct CDR3 sequences, over 4% of them singletons. Ten or more counts support this clonotype. Its antigen is unknown. The origin of this receptor is a male donor with ankylosing spondylitis. The chain links TRBV5-6 to TRBJ2-1, with a tentative D call TRBD2 (5 bases). Sequencing input: blood, either unsorted or a sorted T cell fraction (not recorded which). The CDR3 loop reads CASTPSPNSYNEQFF. CDR3 nucleotide sequence: TGTGCCAGCACCCCTAGCCCTAACTCCTACAATGAGCAGTTCTTC.